Included here is one TCR beta chain sequence, with context. Its specificity is unknown. CDR1 and CDR2 from the germline V gene are MNHEY and SMNVEV (reference sequence). This CDR3 has 16 residues. With V trimmed by 6 bases and J by 0 bases, 9 bases remained unmatched. Among the 120 subjects of the validation cohort, separate from the roughly 670-subject first cohort, were the donors. These data are taken from a study of cytomegalovirus exposure and HLA in healthy donors. Findings and limits, study-wide: First-cohort TCR clusters tended to co-occur in the roughly 120 validation repertoires, a later analysis found. Among TCR sequences, most were rare, though some public TCRs appeared in many donors.

Libraries were prepared by immunoSEQ multiplex PCR; TCRdb keeps only in-frame clonotypes and omits some of them. The table includes 200,000 to 250,000 clones, roughly 83% detected once. The chain couples TRBV27 to TRBJ2-3, with 7 positions matching TRBD2. This sequence was found in a woman aged 18-35 years in good health and CMV-seronegative. The sample was PBMCs. This CDR3 reads CASRLAGPTSTDTQYF. The CDR3 DNA sequence: TGTGCCAGCAGATTAGCGGGTCCCACCAGCACAGATACGCAGTATTTT.